This is a list of T cell receptor beta chains from one sample in a study of blood T cell repertoires in COVID-19. The assay was immunoSEQ multiplex PCR, and TCRdb's table has in-frame clones only and misses some. The sample records around 290,000 clones, 91% being singletons. The sample was peripheral blood. The origin of the receptors is a woman aged 25 to 45 with COVID-19, enrolled during active disease. The CDR3 runs from the conserved cysteine through the conserved F or W. The D gene is left open where the match is weak. The listing skips clone size in some rows; elsewhere it reads once, few, many or a size class.

. TRBJ2-3 . TRBV2 TGTGCCAGCAGCAGCACGAGGACTAGCACAGATACGCAGTATTTT CASSSTRTSTDTQYF
TRBD1 TRBJ1-5 . TRBV7-9 TGTGCCAGCAGCCCGGGGACAGATGATCAGCCCCAGCATTTT CASSPGTDDQPQHF
. TRBJ1-2 . TRBV29-1 TGCAGCGTTGGTGGGGCGGAGAGCTATGGCTACACCTTC CSVGGAESYGYTF
TRBD1 TRBJ1-2 . TRBV19 TGTGCCAGTAGTAACCCAGGGGGCGATAACTATGGCTACACCTTC CASSNPGGDNYGYTF
. TRBJ2-7 once TRBV11-2 TGTGCCAGCAGCTTAGAACTGACTAACTACGAGCAGTACTTC CASSLELTNYEQYF
TRBD2 TRBJ2-5 once TRBV7-6 TGTGCCAGCAGCTCGGGGAGGGCAACTGCGGAGACCCAGTACTTC CASSSGRATAETQYF
TRBD1 TRBJ1-2 . TRBV5-4 TGTGCCAGCAGCTTGATCCAGGGGGACTATGGCTACACCTTC CASSLIQGDYGYTF
. TRBJ2-3 few TRBV9 TGTGCCAGCAGCGTGTACCCGAGACTAGGAGCACTGACAGATACGCAGTATTTT CASSVYPRLGALTDTQYF
. TRBJ1-5 . TRBV4-2 TGTGCCAGCAGCCAAGAAGTCGTGGCAGTTAGCAATCAGCCCCAGCATTTT CASSQEVVAVSNQPQHF
TRBD1 TRBJ1-5 . TRBV19 TGTGCCAGTAAATTAGGGGGCGGTCAGCCCCAGCATTTT CASKLGGGQPQHF
TRBD1 TRBJ1-5 . TRBV6-5 TGTGCCAGCCGACAGGGGATCAACTGGCCCCAGCATTTT CASRQGINWPQHF
. TRBJ1-2 . TRBV28 TGTGCCAGCAGGGACAGCTACTATGGCTACACCTTC CASRDSYYGYTF
. TRBJ1-6 once TRBV9 TGTGCCAGCAGCGTAAGGGAGGACGCGCTCCACTTT CASSVREDALHF
. TRBJ1-3 few TRBV7-6 TGTGCCAGCAGCCCGGCGACGGGTCAGAAGGGAAACACCATATATTTT CASSPATGQKGNTIYF
TRBD2 TRBJ2-1 . TRBV12-5 TGTGCTAGTGCACTAGCGGGTATCAATGAGCAGTTCTTC CASALAGINEQFF
. TRBJ1-1 . TRBV21-1 TGTGCCAGCAGCAAAGTAGCCCGTCGCACTGAAGCTTTCTTT CASSKVARRTEAFF
. TRBJ2-5 . TRBV1 . CTSSQDLYDCQETQYF
. TRBJ1-3 . TRBV18 TGTGCCAGCTCACAAATACAGGGATTCTCTGGAAACACCATATATTTT CASSQIQGFSGNTIYF
TRBD2 TRBJ2-2 . TRBV5-6 TGTGCCAGCAGCTTGGCACTAGCGGGAGGGGCCGGGGAGCTGTTTTTT CASSLALAGGAGELFF
. TRBJ1-5 . TRBV5-8 TGTGCCAGCAGGACACCTCATAGCAATCAGCCCCAGCATTTT CASRTPHSNQPQHF
. TRBJ1-5 . TRBV28 TGTGCCAGCAGTTTCTACAAGCAGGGGATCCAGCCCCAGCATTTT CASSFYKQGIQPQHF
TRBD1 TRBJ1-2 once TRBV19 TGTGCCAGTAGGGCCGGGACAGCCCTTAGGGGCTACACCTTC CASRAGTALRGYTF
. TRBJ1-2 . TRBV9 TGTGCCAGCAGCACCCACCTCGACACCTTCTATGGCTACACCTTC CASSTHLDTFYGYTF
. TRBJ2-7 . TRBV10-3 TGTGCCATCAGGGGGCTCTACGAGCAGTACTTC CAIRGLYEQYF
. TRBJ2-1 once TRBV3-1/TRBV3-2 TGTGCCAGCAGCCAAGATCAGGAAGGGACAAATGAGCAGTTCTTC CASSQDQEGTNEQFF
. TRBJ2-3 once TRBV4-1 TGCGCCAGCAGCCTTGGACACTTAAGCACAGATACGCAGTATTTT CASSLGHLSTDTQYF
TRBD2 TRBJ2-1 . TRBV10-3 TGTGCCATCAGTGAGTCGATGAGGGAGGGGAGGCATGAGCAGTTCTTC CAISESMREGRHEQFF
. TRBJ1-3 . TRBV19 TGTGCCAGTAGTACCACCGGGACACCGAACTCTGGAAACACCATATATTTT CASSTTGTPNSGNTIYF
TRBD2 TRBJ2-7 . TRBV5-1 TGCGCCAGCAGCCTAGCGGGGGTCTACGAGCAGTACTTC CASSLAGVYEQYF
. TRBJ1-2 . TRBV28 TGTGCCAGCACCCAGGGGAGTAGTGGCTACACCTTC CASTQGSSGYTF
. TRBJ1-2 . TRBV5-1 TGCGCCAGCAGCTACCGGGAGTCACAGGCTCATGGCTACACCTTC CASSYRESQAHGYTF
. TRBJ1-5 . TRBV24-1 TGTGCCACCAGTGATTCTGACAGTAGCAATCAGCCCCAGCATTTT CATSDSDSSNQPQHF
TRBD1 TRBJ2-1 . TRBV12-3/TRBV12-4 TGTGCCAGCGGACAGGGCCCCTACAATGAGCAGTTCTTC CASGQGPYNEQFF
TRBD1 TRBJ1-1 . TRBV2 TGTGCCAGCACGACACAGGGGGTGGACACTGAAGCTTTCTTT CASTTQGVDTEAFF
TRBD1 TRBJ1-6 . TRBV5-4 TGTGCCAGCAGCTTGGACAGGGGTCGAGATTCACCCCTCCACTTT CASSLDRGRDSPLHF
TRBD1 TRBJ2-7 . TRBV19 TGTGCCAGTAGTATAGCCGGACAGGACTTCTACGAGCAGTACTTC CASSIAGQDFYEQYF
TRBD2 TRBJ2-2 few TRBV5-8 TGTGCCAGCAGGCTTGAGGCTAGCGGGGGTACCGGGGAGCTGTTTTTT CASRLEASGGTGELFF
TRBD2 TRBJ2-7 . TRBV10-3 TGTGCCATCAGGGGGGAGAGACTAGCGGGATCCTACGAGCAGTACTTC CAIRGERLAGSYEQYF
TRBD2 TRBJ2-2 many TRBV19 TGTGCCAGTAGGGTTCTAGCGGGAGAGACCGGGGAGCTGTTTTTT CASRVLAGETGELFF
TRBD1 TRBJ2-1 once TRBV27 TGTGCCAGCAGTTTACAGGGGACAGGGCCCTACAATGAGCAGTTCTTC CASSLQGTGPYNEQFF
. TRBJ1-2 . TRBV2 TGTGCCAGCAGTGGGGACACAGTCGGAGCGGCTGCGTTC CASSGDTVGAAAF
TRBD1 TRBJ1-4 . TRBV7-9 TGTGCCAGCAGCACGACAGGGGGAGGTAATGAAAAACTGTTTTTT CASSTTGGGNEKLFF
TRBD1 TRBJ1-2 . TRBV6-1 TGTGCCAGCAGTGAAATGTGGGACAGGGAAAAATTGGGCTACACCTTC CASSEMWDREKLGYTF
. TRBJ1-2 . TRBV24-1 TGTGCCACCAGTGAGGACAGTCGCTATGGCTACACCTTC CATSEDSRYGYTF
TRBD1 TRBJ2-7 . TRBV2 TGTGCCAGCAGTGAAACCAACACAGGGGTGAACGAGCAGTACTTC CASSETNTGVNEQYF